Listed below are T cell receptor beta chains from one sample, sequenced in a study of cytomegalovirus exposure and HLA in healthy donors. Assay: immunoSEQ multiplex PCR; the TCRdb copy retains only in-frame clones and omits some. The table has under 150,000 clones, 80% seen once. The sequenced sample consisted of PBMCs. The receptor set was obtained from a woman aged 35 to 49 in good health and CMV-seronegative. The CDR3 runs from the conserved cysteine through the conserved F or W. Fields, in order: clone size, V gene, D gene, J gene, CDR3 protein, CDR3 DNA. The D gene is left open where the match is weak. Size tells how often a clone was seen (once, few, many) or the class of an expanded clone, and some rows leave it out.

clone_size: few; v_call: TRBV5-1; d_call: -; j_call: TRBJ1-1; cdr3_aa: CASSLSLRAYPEAFF; cdr3_nt: TGCGCCAGCAGCTTGTCCCTCAGGGCTTATCCTGAAGCTTTCTTT
clone_size: -; v_call: TRBV6-5; d_call: -; j_call: TRBJ1-1; cdr3_aa: CASSYGRANTEAFF; cdr3_nt: TGTGCCAGCAGTTACGGCAGGGCGAACACTGAAGCTTTCTTT
clone_size: -; v_call: TRBV7-2; d_call: TRBD1; j_call: TRBJ1-5; cdr3_aa: CASSGTGKRQPQHF; cdr3_nt: TGTGCCAGCAGCGGGACAGGGAAGCGTCAGCCCCAGCATTTT
clone_size: -; v_call: TRBV6-1; d_call: TRBD1; j_call: TRBJ1-1; cdr3_aa: CASTWQGDTEAFF; cdr3_nt: TGTGCCAGCACATGGCAGGGGGACACTGAAGCTTTCTTT
clone_size: -; v_call: TRBV4-1; d_call: TRBD1; j_call: TRBJ1-2; cdr3_aa: CASSGQELRFGGYTF; cdr3_nt: TGCGCCAGCAGTGGACAGGAGCTCCGTTTTGGCGGCTACACCTTC
clone_size: -; v_call: TRBV7-9; d_call: TRBD1; j_call: TRBJ2-7; cdr3_aa: CASSFGTGATYEQYF; cdr3_nt: TGTGCCAGCAGCTTCGGGACAGGGGCCACCTACGAGCAGTACTTC
clone_size: -; v_call: TRBV5-8; d_call: TRBD1; j_call: TRBJ1-5; cdr3_aa: CASSSGQGRYQPQHF; cdr3_nt: TGTGCCAGCAGCTCCGGACAGGGGAGGTATCAGCCCCAGCATTTT
clone_size: -; v_call: TRBV5-1; d_call: -; j_call: TRBJ1-1; cdr3_aa: CASSLLGAASMNTEAFF; cdr3_nt: TGCGCCAGCAGCTTGTTAGGGGCAGCTTCCATGAACACTGAAGCTTTCTTT
clone_size: -; v_call: TRBV19; d_call: TRBD1; j_call: TRBJ1-1; cdr3_aa: CASLPGQGAEAFF; cdr3_nt: TGTGCCAGTCTTCCGGGACAGGGTGCTGAAGCTTTCTTT
clone_size: -; v_call: TRBV5-6; d_call: TRBD2; j_call: TRBJ2-3; cdr3_aa: CASRAGLAGYTDTQYF; cdr3_nt: TGTGCCAGCAGAGCGGGACTAGCGGGGTACACAGATACGCAGTATTTT
clone_size: -; v_call: TRBV27; d_call: TRBD2; j_call: TRBJ2-1; cdr3_aa: CASSPGTSGRGQFF; cdr3_nt: TGTGCCAGCAGTCCCGGGACTAGCGGGAGGGGGCAGTTCTTC
clone_size: -; v_call: TRBV7-2; d_call: TRBD1; j_call: TRBJ1-5; cdr3_aa: CASSPMGSGQPNQPQHF; cdr3_nt: TGTGCCAGCAGCCCCATGGGCTCGGGACAGCCCAATCAGCCCCAGCATTTT
clone_size: few; v_call: TRBV7-2; d_call: -; j_call: TRBJ1-4; cdr3_aa: CASGTGNNEKLFF; cdr3_nt: TGTGCCAGCGGCACAGGGAATAATGAAAAACTGTTTTTT
clone_size: -; v_call: TRBV19; d_call: -; j_call: TRBJ2-3; cdr3_aa: CASSTLGGADTQYF; cdr3_nt: TGTGCCAGTAGTACCCTGGGGGGTGCAGATACGCAGTATTTT
clone_size: -; v_call: TRBV5-4; d_call: -; j_call: TRBJ1-5; cdr3_aa: CASSLGGGINQPQHF; cdr3_nt: TGTGCCAGCAGCTTGGGGGGGGGCATCAATCAGCCCCAGCATTTT
clone_size: -; v_call: TRBV7-2; d_call: TRBD1; j_call: TRBJ1-6; cdr3_aa: CASSYRGTFYNSPLHF; cdr3_nt: TGTGCCAGCAGCTACAGGGGAACGTTCTATAATTCACCCCTCCACTTT
clone_size: -; v_call: TRBV15; d_call: -; j_call: TRBJ2-1; cdr3_aa: CATSRQRNEQFF; cdr3_nt: TGTGCCACCAGCAGACAGCGCAATGAGCAGTTCTTC
clone_size: few; v_call: TRBV7-2; d_call: TRBD1; j_call: TRBJ1-3; cdr3_aa: CASSLGQGVGNTIYF; cdr3_nt: TGTGCCAGCAGCTTAGGACAGGGGGTCGGAAACACCATATATTTT
clone_size: -; v_call: TRBV27; d_call: -; j_call: TRBJ2-2; cdr3_aa: CASSSRGGELFF; cdr3_nt: TGTGCCAGCAGCTCACGGGGCGGGGAGCTGTTTTTT
clone_size: -; v_call: TRBV7-2; d_call: -; j_call: TRBJ1-1; cdr3_aa: CASSLWGGNTEAFF; cdr3_nt: TGTGCCAGCAGCTTATGGGGGGGCAACACTGAAGCTTTCTTT
clone_size: once; v_call: TRBV25-1; d_call: TRBD2; j_call: TRBJ2-7; cdr3_aa: CASSLTAPRGGLYF; cdr3_nt: TGTGCCAGCAGCCTCACCGCCCCGCGGGGGGGCCTGTACTTC
clone_size: -; v_call: TRBV5-1; d_call: TRBD2; j_call: TRBJ2-7; cdr3_aa: CASQRTSGGYEQYF; cdr3_nt: TGCGCCAGCCAACGGACTAGCGGGGGTTACGAGCAGTACTTC
clone_size: few; v_call: TRBV9; d_call: TRBD2; j_call: TRBJ2-1; cdr3_aa: CASSVELKGGPDNEQFF; cdr3_nt: TGTGCCAGCAGCGTAGAATTAAAGGGAGGGCCCGACAATGAGCAGTTCTTC
clone_size: few; v_call: TRBV5-3; d_call: -; j_call: TRBJ1-1; cdr3_aa: CARSSHPGTEAFF; cdr3_nt: TGTGCCAGAAGCTCCCACCCGGGGACTGAAGCTTTCTTT
clone_size: -; v_call: TRBV28; d_call: -; j_call: TRBJ1-1; cdr3_aa: CASSLRDIPTEAFF; cdr3_nt: TGTGCCAGCAGTTTAAGGGACATCCCCACTGAAGCTTTCTTT
clone_size: once; v_call: TRBV11-2; d_call: TRBD2; j_call: TRBJ2-1; cdr3_aa: CASSSSTRLAGEQFF; cdr3_nt: TGTGCCAGCAGCTCCTCAACAAGACTAGCGGGTGAGCAGTTCTTC
clone_size: -; v_call: TRBV4-3; d_call: -; j_call: TRBJ1-4; cdr3_aa: CASSQVPQSNEKLFF; cdr3_nt: TGCGCCAGCAGCCAAGTCCCCCAGTCTAATGAAAAACTGTTTTTT
clone_size: -; v_call: TRBV4-3; d_call: -; j_call: TRBJ1-2; cdr3_aa: CASSQDGRGIDYGYTF; cdr3_nt: TGCGCCAGCAGCCAAGATGGGCGGGGGATCGACTATGGCTACACCTTC
clone_size: -; v_call: TRBV18; d_call: -; j_call: TRBJ2-6; cdr3_aa: CASSPSWDFTPGANVLTF; cdr3_nt: TGTGCCAGCTCACCTTCTTGGGACTTTACTCCTGGGGCCAACGTCCTGACTTTC
clone_size: -; v_call: TRBV7-9; d_call: -; j_call: TRBJ2-2; cdr3_aa: CSSSLIFLNRVENTGELFF; cdr3_nt: TGTTCCAGCAGCCTGATTTTCCTTAACAGGGTTGAAAACACCGGGGAGCTGTTTTTT
clone_size: -; v_call: TRBV7-9; d_call: -; j_call: TRBJ2-1; cdr3_aa: CASVESSYNEQFF; cdr3_nt: TGTGCCAGCGTCGAGAGCTCCTACAATGAGCAGTTCTTC
clone_size: -; v_call: TRBV5-1; d_call: TRBD2; j_call: TRBJ2-1; cdr3_aa: CASSPTSGYNEQFF; cdr3_nt: TGCGCCAGCAGCCCGACTAGCGGATACAATGAGCAGTTCTTC
clone_size: -; v_call: TRBV6-5; d_call: -; j_call: TRBJ1-2; cdr3_aa: CASRETGGYTF; cdr3_nt: TGTGCCAGCAGGGAGACAGGCGGCTACACCTTC
clone_size: -; v_call: TRBV5-1; d_call: -; j_call: TRBJ1-2; cdr3_aa: CASSVQANYGYTF; cdr3_nt: TGCGCCAGCAGCGTACAGGCGAACTATGGCTACACCTTC
clone_size: -; v_call: TRBV15; d_call: -; j_call: TRBJ2-5; cdr3_aa: CATSRDLGGETQYF; cdr3_nt: TGTGCCACCAGCAGAGATCTAGGGGGAGAGACCCAGTACTTC
clone_size: -; v_call: TRBV18; d_call: TRBD1; j_call: TRBJ1-2; cdr3_aa: CASSQGQGAGYTF; cdr3_nt: TGTGCCAGCTCCCAAGGACAGGGGGCCGGCTACACCTTC
clone_size: once; v_call: TRBV4-3; d_call: -; j_call: TRBJ2-2; cdr3_aa: CASSPRTGAGELFF; cdr3_nt: TGCGCCAGCAGCCCCCGGACTGGCGCCGGGGAGCTGTTTTTT
clone_size: few; v_call: TRBV7-3; d_call: TRBD2; j_call: TRBJ2-1; cdr3_aa: CASSTKGLANEQFF; cdr3_nt: TGTGCCAGCAGCACAAAAGGACTAGCAAATGAGCAGTTCTTC
clone_size: -; v_call: TRBV19; d_call: TRBD2; j_call: TRBJ2-1; cdr3_aa: CASSTSGRSGEQFF; cdr3_nt: TGTGCCAGTAGCACTAGCGGGAGGAGTGGAGAGCAGTTCTTC
clone_size: -; v_call: TRBV6-6; d_call: -; j_call: TRBJ2-3; cdr3_aa: CASSGGRSDTQYF; cdr3_nt: TGTGCCAGCAGCGGGGGGCGGTCAGATACGCAGTATTTT